The clone carrying this T cell receptor beta chain came up a few times. The record originates from a study of T cells after yellow fever vaccination. Study conclusions and caveats: Peaking on day 5 versus 15, the secondary response was faster but weaker. Nearly all vaccine-responding clonotypes were undetectable in sorted memory subsets on day 0.

TCRdb used MiXCR to reprocess the 5' RACE reads, holding one entry per CDR3 protein. The table lists approximately 47,000 distinct CDR3 sequences, 5% to 8% of them singletons. The source was PBMCs, either bulk or a sorted T-cell subset (CD4+, CD8+, memory, or dextramer-sorted; not recorded which), collected 45 days after the yellow fever booster vaccination. The source is a man aged 30-40 years who received the YFV17D yellow fever vaccine.

CDR3 loop: CASSPGFWAGNNQPQHF. CDR3 coding DNA: TGTGCCAGCAGCCCAGGGTTTTGGGCAGGGAATAATCAGCCCCAGCATTTT. The chain couples TRBV7-2 to TRBJ1-5, with a weak D call TRBD1 (5 bases). The V gene's germline CDR1 is SGHTA and CDR2 FQGNSA. The CDR3 runs to 17 residues. V was pared by 5 bases and J by 4 bases, with 21 bases between.